This T cell receptor (beta chain) came from a study of sequential checkpoint blockade in melanoma. As to treatment: randomized to nivolumab then ipilimumab (arm A) or the reverse (arm B). DNA-damaging chemotherapy had not been given to any patient beforehand. Profiled with immunoSEQ multiplex PCR; TCRdb holds only in-frame clones, not every one. The table has around 15,000 clones, 70% to 85% seen once. The length of the CDR3 is 16 residues. Germline lookup yields CDR1 SGHVS and CDR2 FNYEAQ. The clonotype originates from a human donor with melanoma. V usage is TRBV7-6 and J usage is TRBJ2-5, with 7 bases aligning to TRBD2. The tail of the sequence fits TRBJ2-7 better, so the J call may be wrong. Material: CD8+ T cells sorted from blood (inferred from file names), obtained from a patient given nivolumab and ipilimumab in sequence. The DNA for the CDR3 is TGTGCCAGCAGCTTAGCGGGAGGGATTTCAGGCTACGAGCAGTACTTC. Translation: CASSLAGGISGYEQYF.